This record concerns one T cell receptor (beta chain) sequence. Its antigen is as yet unknown. Other nucleotide sequences from this sample produce the same CDR3. The record originates from a study of T cell repertoires in ileal Crohn's disease. Across the study: About 36% were active smokers at surgery; median disease duration was roughly 8 years.

Notes on the study in general: Compared with non-smokers, active smokers at surgery showed more clonal expansions. Within the first postoperative year, endoscopy came at median approximately 6.7 months.

Only in-frame clones appear in the TCRdb table, and some are missing; sequencing was by immunoSEQ multiplex PCR. The sample records more than 10,000 clones, roughly 80% being singletons. Time point meaning: neoterminal ileum biopsy at postoperative endoscopy, about 6 months after surgery. The sequencing sample was made of ileal tissue. This sequence originates from an adult with Crohn's disease.

CDR3 in DNA: TGTGCCAGCAGCTTAGGGACTAGCGGGAGCTACGAGCAGTACTTC. Protein: CASSLGTSGSYEQYF. The rearrangement uses TRBV7-3 and TRBJ2-7; TRBD2 matches 14 bases. The CDR3 length is 15 residues. J lost 3 bases, V lost 2 bases, and 0 bases had no gene match. Germline V gene sequence: CDR1 SGHTA, CDR2 FQGTGA. Based on the CDR3 plus reference TRBV7-3 and TRBJ2-7, the full variable domain is GAGVSQTPSNKVTEKGKYVELRCDPISGHTALYWYRQSLGQGPEFLIYFQGTGAADDSGLPNDRFFAVRPEGSVSTLKIQRTERGDSAVYLCASSLGTSGSYEQYFGPGTRLTVT.